This TCR beta chain was captured in a study of blood T cell repertoires in COVID-19. Study-level information: Samples of COVID-19 (acute and convalescent) were obtained from the United States, Italy and Spain. Nucleic acid was either cDNA or gDNA, and it came from T cells, B-cell-depleted T cells, or PBMCs.

Germline V gene data show CDR1 as KGHSH and CDR2 as LQKENI. The CDR3 consists of 17 residues. J was trimmed by 2 bases and V by 0 bases; bases with no gene match: 9. Per the original data handling: For nucleated cells, counts were estimated from reference gene primer amplification. The method was immunoSEQ multiplex PCR; TCRdb's version includes in-frame clones alone and lacks a portion of them. That table furnishes V, J and clone size, whereas the DNA furnished D and trimming. Altogether 150,000 to 200,000 clones are present, roughly 89% being singletons, with the ten largest covering 0.5% to 0.75%.

The receptor comes from a man aged 45 to 65 with acute or convalescent COVID-19. The chain combines TRBV18 with TRBJ2-5; 7 positions match TRBD1. The source material was peripheral blood. Written as DNA, the CDR3 is TGTGCCAGCTCACCACCCGCACCGGGACAGAATCAAGAGACCCAGTACTTC. Protein: CASSPPAPGQNQETQYF. Looking up the rest from reference TRBV18 and TRBJ2-5 gives the full variable domain: NAGVMQNPRHLVRRRGQEARLRCSPMKGHSHVYWYRQLPEEGLKFMVYLQKENIIDESGMPKERFSAEFPKEGPSILRIQQVVRGDSAAYFCASSPPAPGQNQETQYFGPGTRLLVL.